This T cell receptor (beta chain) was profiled in a study of CD8+ T cells in alopecia areata. Study overall: Treated patients swallowed 5 to 10 mg of oral tofacitinib twice daily.

Germline trimming cut 0 bases from V and 9 bases from J; bases unmatched to any gene: 12. This CDR3 region has 16 residues. In germline, CDR1 is SGDLS, CDR2 YYNGEE. Extracted RNA was reverse transcribed, and the resulting cDNA served as sequencing template. The protocol was immunoSEQ multiplex PCR, while the TCRdb copy is restricted to in-frame clones and leaves out a portion. The sample records about 180,000 clones, almost 65% being singletons. The TCR comes from a human donor with alopecia areata. This chain links TRBV9 with TRBJ2-1; 7 positions agree with TRBD1. The specimen was CD4+ T cells sorted from blood, collected at week 0. This chain's CDR3 is CASSVEIAGGSSEQFF. As DNA, the CDR3 is TGTGCCAGCAGCGTAGAGATTGCAGGGGGTTCGAGTGAGCAGTTCTTC.